What follows are 19 T cell receptor beta chains derived from one specimen sequenced in a study of T cells in Graves' hyperthyroidism and ophthalmopathy. The source material, RNA transcripts, was used to amplify TCR beta CDR3 regions. A first-round RT-PCR of the TCR CDR3 used the HTBI primer set. TCRdb fed the multiplex PCR reads into MiXCR, producing one record per CDR3 protein. The profile shows about 410,000 distinct CDR3 sequences, approximately 14% of them singletons. The sample taken for sequencing was blood. The source is a man in his late teens or twenties with Graves' ophthalmopathy.

This clonotype was detected many times. The J gene is TRBJ1-5, the V gene TRBV2; D perhaps matches TRBD1 (6 bases). Germline lookup yields CDR1 SNHLY and CDR2 FYNNEI. This CDR3 is built from 15 residues. Trimming removed 3 bases at V and 4 bases at J, with 13 bases between. CDR3 loop: CASSESGRGNQPQHF. The CDR3 DNA reads TGTGCCAGCAGTGAGTCCGGGAGGGGGAATCAGCCCCAGCATTTT.

This clonotype was seen at least ten times. The rearrangement links TRBV7-9 to TRBJ2-1; 9 bases fit TRBD2. The CDR3 contains 14 residues. After removal of 5 bases from V and 6 bases from J, the junction contained 5 bases not matched to a gene. Germline CDR1 reads SEHNR; CDR2 reads FQNEAQ (reference sequence). The CDR3 region is CASSPGTSFNEQFF. DNA for the CDR3: TGTGCCAGCAGCCCAGGGACTAGCTTCAATGAGCAGTTCTTC.

The chain links TRBV5-5 to TRBJ2-1; 7 nucleotides align to TRBD1. The CDR3 totals 14 residues. Trimming cost V 4 bases and J 5 bases; bases outside gene matches: 6. Germline V gene sequence: CDR1 SGHKS, CDR2 YYEKEE (reference sequence). CDR3 region: CASSTTGPDNEQFF. For the CDR3, the DNA is TGTGCCAGCAGCACGACAGGGCCAGACAATGAGCAGTTCTTC.

This clonotype appeared a few times. This chain links TRBV9 with TRBJ2-5, with no clear D. With 3 bases removed from V and 5 bases from J, the gap between germline ends came to 26 bases. The CDR3 is made up of 18 amino acids. Germline V gives CDR1 SGDLS, CDR2 YYNGEE. In nucleotides, the CDR3 is TGTGCCAGCAGCGACCCCTTCCCGAGCGCCAACGTCCGGGAGACCCAGTACTTC. Amino acid sequence: CASSDPFPSANVRETQYF.

This clonotype was picked up many times. The chain couples TRBV5-8 to TRBJ2-1; D possibly corresponds to TRBD1 (6 bases). The CDR3 totals 13 residues. V gave up 2 bases and J gave up 10 bases, with 13 bases separating them. Germline lookup yields CDR1 SGHTS and CDR2 YDEGEE. CDR3 sequence (DNA): TGTGCCAGCAGCTTCCGACAGGTATGGGAGCAGTTCTTC. The encoded protein is CASSFRQVWEQFF.

This clonotype showed up many times. The CDR3 loop reads CASRTLQVEWQETQYF. The CDR3 DNA reads TGTGCCAGCAGAACTCTACAGGTAGAATGGCAAGAGACCCAGTACTTC. The chain joins TRBV6-1 to TRBJ2-5, with D maybe TRBD1 (5 bases). V was cut by 6 bases and J by 2 bases, with 19 bases left in between. Germline-derived CDR1 and CDR2 are MNHNS and SASEGT. The CDR3 is 16 amino acids.

In its sample, this clonotype was seen many times. The chain joins TRBV11-3 to TRBJ1-6; D is unclear. Deletions cut 0 bases from V and 5 bases from J, with 5 bases between. In germline, CDR1 is SGHNT, CDR2 YENEEA. The CDR3 is 14 residues long. Here the CDR3 DNA reads TGTGCCAGCAGCTTAGAGGTAGATAATTCACCCCTCCACTTT. It codes for CASSLEVDNSPLHF. Together with reference TRBV11-3 and TRBJ1-6, the CDR3 gives the full variable domain: EAGVVQSPRYKIIEKKQPVAFWCNPISGHNTLYWYLQNLGQGPELLIRYENEEAVDDSQLPKDRFSAERLKGVDSTLKIQPAELGDSAVYLCASSLEVDNSPLHFGNGTRLTVT.

This clonotype was found a few times. The V call is TRBV6-1, the J call TRBJ2-7, with no clear D. Deletions cut 5 bases from V and 6 bases from J, with 14 bases between. The V gene's germline CDR1 is MNHNS and CDR2 SASEGT. The CDR3 contains 13 residues. Here the CDR3 DNA reads TGTGCCAGCAGTACCCCTGGACCGACCGAGCAGTACTTC. It yields the protein CASSTPGPTEQYF.

This clonotype was recorded many times. The CDR3 is CASSYSGSGGSYEQYF. In nucleotides, the CDR3 is TGTGCCAGCAGTTACTCAGGCAGCGGGGGAAGCTACGAGCAGTACTTC. The J gene is TRBJ2-7, the V gene TRBV6-5, with 8 bases that match TRBD2. Germline loops: CDR1 MNHEY, CDR2 SVGAGI. There are 16 residues in the CDR3. The V segment lost 0 bases and the J segment 3 bases; nucleotides outside the gene matches: 7.

As concerns this clonotype: A much larger clonotype is one base distant, so this may be a read error. J is TRBJ1-1 and V is TRBV6-1; D is unclear. CDR3 length: 11 amino acids. CDR1 and CDR2 from the germline V gene are MNHNS and SASEGT. CDR3 in DNA: TGTGCCAGCAGTGAAACAGCTGAAGCTCTCTTT. This sequence encodes CASSETAEALF.

In this sample, this clonotype turned up many times. V usage is TRBV20-1 and J usage is TRBJ2-6; no firm D call. From germline, CDR1 is DFQATT and CDR2 SNEGSKA (reference sequence). Trimming pared 1 base from V and 0 bases from J, leaving 4 bases between. CDR3 length: 14 residues. For the CDR3, the DNA is TGCAGTGCTAGAGCCGACTCTGGGGCCAACGTCCTGACTTTC. Protein sequence: CSARADSGANVLTF.

The DNA of the CDR3 is TGTGCCAGCTCACCCCTTGGGGGCTCTGGAAACACCATATATTTT. Its protein product is CASSPLGGSGNTIYF. The chain recombines TRBV18 with TRBJ1-3; possibly TRBD1 for D (5 bases). V lost 3 bases, J lost 0 bases, and 9 bases lay in between. Looked up from germline, CDR1 is KGHSH and CDR2 is LQKENI. This CDR3 is built from 15 residues. Looking up the rest from reference TRBV18 and TRBJ1-3 gives the full variable domain: NAGVMQNPRHLVRRRGQEARLRCSPMKGHSHVYWYRQLPEEGLKFMVYLQKENIIDESGMPKERFSAEFPKEGPSILRIQQVVRGDSAAYFCASSPLGGSGNTIYFGEGSWLTVV.

The sample holds many counts of this clonotype. The chain has TRBV4-2 and TRBJ1-1; 10 nucleotides match TRBD1. Germline V gives CDR1 LGHNA, CDR2 YNFKEQ. The trim removed 2 bases at V and 0 bases at J, leaving 12 bases unmatched. CDR3 size: 19 residues. The DNA of the CDR3 is TGTGCCAGCAGCCAAAGGGTCCCGGGACAGGGGTTGATGAACACTGAAGCTTTCTTT. Protein: CASSQRVPGQGLMNTEAFF.

The CDR3 loop reads CASSLSPGSSEAFF. The CDR3 bases are TGTGCCAGCAGTTTATCACCCGGGTCAAGTGAAGCTTTCTTT. This chain joins TRBV27 and TRBJ1-1; unclear D gene. Germline loops: CDR1 MNHEY, CDR2 SMNVEV (reference sequence). There are 14 residues in the CDR3. Trimming left V 0 bases short and J 7 bases short, with 12 bases between.

This clonotype was counted many times. V gene TRBV18 combines with J gene TRBJ1-2; 8 bases are a match to TRBD1. Germline V gives CDR1 KGHSH, CDR2 LQKENI. Losses at the gene ends were 3 bases for V and 4 bases for J; bases not matched to a gene: 10. The CDR3 totals 16 residues. The CDR3: CASSPSGQGTFYGYTF. The CDR3 DNA reads as TGTGCCAGCTCACCCTCCGGACAGGGCACCTTCTATGGCTACACCTTC.

The chain combines TRBV19 with TRBJ2-7; 10 bases fit TRBD2. The V segment lost 4 bases and the J segment 1 base; nucleotides outside the gene matches: 4. The CDR3 runs to 15 residues. The germline V gene encodes CDR1 LNHDA and CDR2 SQIVND (reference sequence). The CDR3 loop reads CASSTLAGVSYEQYF. CDR3 coding DNA: TGTGCCAGTAGTACGCTAGCGGGGGTATCCTACGAGCAGTACTTC.

In its sample, this clonotype was seen many times. This sequence joins TRBV7-2 and TRBJ2-5, with a tentative D call TRBD2 (5 bases). CDR1 is SGHTA and CDR2 is FQGNSA in the germline V gene. This CDR3 spans 14 amino acids. V lost 5 bases to trimming and J lost 0 bases, with 10 bases between them. This CDR3 is CASSPRGNQETQYF. In nucleotides, the CDR3 is TGTGCCAGCAGCCCCCGGGGTAACCAAGAGACCCAGTACTTC. Combining the CDR3 with reference TRBV7-2 and TRBJ2-5 gives the whole variable domain GAGVSQSPSNKVTEKGKDVELRCDPISGHTALYWYRQSLGQGLEFLIYFQGNSAPDKSGLPSDRFSAERTGGSVSTLTIQRTQQEDSAVYLCASSPRGNQETQYFGPGTRLLVL.

This clonotype was observed at least ten times. This chain connects TRBV11-2 to TRBJ2-5, with 13 bases that match TRBD2. V trimming: 5 bases; J trimming: 2 bases; junction bases outside the gene matches: 8. There are 17 residues in the CDR3. From germline, CDR1 is SGHAT and CDR2 FQNNGV. The CDR3 is CASSPQKGLAGQETQYF. The DNA of the CDR3 is TGTGCCAGCAGCCCTCAAAAGGGACTAGCGGGACAAGAGACCCAGTACTTC.

This clonotype was observed a handful of times. CDR3 nucleotide sequence: TGTGCCAGTAGTTCCGGGTGGGGTCCCGGGGAGCTGTTTTTT. Translating it yields CASSSGWGPGELFF. J is TRBJ2-2 and V is TRBV19; D is unresolved. Per the germline V gene, CDR1 is LNHDA and CDR2 is SQIVND (reference sequence). Trimming left V 5 bases short and J 6 bases short, with 13 bases between. The CDR3 extends over 14 amino acids.